This T cell receptor beta chain emerged from a study of cytomegalovirus exposure and HLA in healthy donors. Study-level findings and limits: The study had only CMV serostatus as immune exposure information.

The V gene's germline CDR1 is SGHTA and CDR2 FQGNSA. The CDR3 runs 14 residues. V shed 6 bases and J 7 bases; nucleotides not matched to a gene: 7. This clone was seen more than once but under ten times. Its cognate antigen is unknown. 13 Jbeta primers and 60 Vbeta primers were used for the PCR. Clones were read by immunoSEQ multiplex PCR, and TCRdb kept only the in-frame ones, dropping some. The repertoire has around 170,000 clones, about 78% of them found once; the top ten carry 5.7%. Sequencing was done on a sample of PBMCs. The sequence came from a man in his forties or fifties in good health and CMV-seronegative. The chain employs TRBV7-2 and TRBJ1-5; 9 bases are a match to TRBD1. CDR3 nucleotides: TGTGCCAGCAGTTCGGACAGGGGTGGCCAGCCCCAGCATTTT. This translates into CASSSDRGGQPQHF.